The rows below give T cell receptor beta chains drawn from one sample of a study of T cells in Graves' hyperthyroidism and ophthalmopathy. TCRdb fed the multiplex PCR reads into MiXCR, producing one record per CDR3 protein. The table has some 250,000 distinct CDR3 sequences, about 16% seen once. Material: blood. All receptors derive from a woman aged 45-60 years with Graves' hyperthyroidism that later progressed to Graves' ophthalmopathy. Both conserved end residues are part of each CDR3. The D gene is left open where the match is weak. Clone size is stated in some rows and not others, as once, few, many or a class when expanded.

V	size	D	J	CDR3	DNA
TRBV6-2/TRBV6-3	many	.	TRBJ1-2	CASRLQGGRSAYTF	TGTGCCAGCAGATTACAGGGAGGACGCTCCGCCTACACCTTC
TRBV18	many	.	TRBJ1-1	CASSPGSNNAEAFF	TGTGCCAGCTCCCCGGGGAGCAACAACGCTGAAGCTTTCTTT
TRBV6-1	.	.	TRBJ1-1	CASSEAGAGKAFF	TGTGCCAGCAGTGAAGCAGGGGCAGGGAAAGCTTTCTTT
TRBV3-1	many	.	TRBJ2-7	CASSFRATLGEQYF	TGTGCCAGCAGCTTTCGGGCGACTCTAGGGGAGCAGTACTTC
TRBV28	few	TRBD2	TRBJ2-2	CASSGLAGALDTGELFF	TGTGCCAGCAGCGGACTAGCGGGAGCTTTGGACACCGGGGAGCTGTTTTTT
TRBV7-3	.	TRBD2	TRBJ2-1	CASSRDSGSRSYNEQFF	TGTGCCAGCAGCCGAGATAGCGGGAGTCGTTCCTACAATGAGCAGTTCTTC
TRBV20-1	many	.	TRBJ2-1	CSALRDGNNEQFF	TGCAGTGCTCTCCGGGACGGGAACAATGAGCAGTTCTTC
TRBV3-1	many	.	TRBJ2-7	CASSQVWYEQYF	TGTGCCAGCAGCCAAGTCTGGTACGAGCAGTACTTC
TRBV4-2	.	TRBD2	TRBJ2-1	CASRERLAIYNEQFF	TGTGCCAGCAGGGAGAGACTAGCGATCTACAATGAGCAGTTCTTC
TRBV19	few	TRBD2	TRBJ2-3	CASSIDGTSVVVDTQYF	TGTGCCAGTAGTATAGATGGGACTAGCGTGGTTGTAGATACGCAGTATTTT
TRBV28	once	.	TRBJ1-2	CATRRGPGYGYTF	TGTGCCACGCGACGGGGGCCAGGCTATGGCTACACCTTC
TRBV20-1	many	TRBD1	TRBJ2-7	CSAPRDRGHEQYF	TGCAGTGCTCCCCGGGACAGGGGTCACGAGCAGTACTTC
TRBV7-9	few	.	TRBJ2-1	CASSLAGAVWVANEQFF	TGTGCCAGCAGCTTAGCGGGGGCAGTTTGGGTCGCTAATGAGCAGTTCTTC
TRBV27	many	.	TRBJ2-3	CASSLYIQSTDTQYF	TGTGCCAGCAGTTTATATATCCAGTCCACAGATACGCAGTATTTT
TRBV29-1	many	.	TRBJ2-1	CSVVSPYNEQFF	TGCAGCGTTGTCTCCCCGTACAATGAGCAGTTCTTC
TRBV5-1	many	.	TRBJ2-3	CASSPGTITDTQYF	TGCGCCAGCAGCCCCGGGACCATCACAGATACGCAGTATTTT
TRBV5-1	.	TRBD2	TRBJ2-5	CASSLGGSVWETQYF	TGCGCCAGCAGCTTAGGCGGGAGTGTTTGGGAGACCCAGTACTTC
TRBV5-1	many	TRBD1	TRBJ1-1	CASSAQGQNTEAFF	TGCGCCAGCAGCGCACAGGGGCAGAACACTGAAGCTTTCTTT
TRBV18	many	.	TRBJ2-1	CASSPRASPREQFF	TGTGCCAGCTCACCAAGGGCTAGCCCTAGGGAGCAGTTCTTC
TRBV10-3	.	.	TRBJ1-4	CAISEGGGNEKLFF	TGTGCCATCAGTGAAGGCGGAGGGAATGAAAAACTGTTTTTT
TRBV5-6	.	TRBD2	TRBJ2-1	CASSPKLSGTSGVVYNEQFF	TGTGCCAGCAGTCCGAAATTATCCGGGACTAGCGGGGTCGTTTACAATGAGCAGTTCTTC
TRBV5-6	.	TRBD1	TRBJ1-5	CASSVGTGGGQPQHF	TGTGCCAGCAGCGTAGGGACAGGGGGAGGTCAGCCCCAGCATTTT
TRBV28	many	TRBD1	TRBJ1-5	CASSSPQGAWSQPQHF	TGTGCCAGCAGCTCCCCGCAGGGGGCTTGGAGTCAGCCCCAGCATTTT
TRBV29-1	many	TRBD1	TRBJ2-1	CSVRGSYNEQFF	TGCAGCGTCAGGGGGAGCTACAATGAGCAGTTCTTC
TRBV28	many	TRBD1	TRBJ2-3	CASTLAGTGGSTDTQYF	TGTGCCAGCACCCTAGCCGGGACAGGGGGCAGCACAGATACGCAGTATTTT
TRBV7-9	many	.	TRBJ2-5	CASSRDPLTETQYF	TGTGCCAGCAGCAGGGACCCACTTACGGAGACCCAGTACTTC
TRBV18	many	.	TRBJ2-7	CASSLRDRAYEQYF	TGTGCCAGCTCTCTCCGGGACCGAGCCTACGAGCAGTACTTC
TRBV15	.	TRBD2	TRBJ2-7	CATSRVETSIHEQYF	TGTGCCACCAGCAGAGTGGAGACTAGCATCCACGAGCAGTACTTC
TRBV9	many	.	TRBJ2-7	CASSVSGTFAYEQYF	TGTGCCAGCAGCGTCTCCGGGACTTTCGCCTACGAGCAGTACTTC
TRBV28	many	TRBD1	TRBJ2-5	CASRDRDQETQYF	TGTGCCAGCCGGGACAGGGACCAAGAGACCCAGTACTTC
TRBV29-1	many	.	TRBJ2-2	CSVIGSGELFF	TGCAGCGTTATAGGGTCCGGGGAGCTGTTTTTT
TRBV12-3/TRBV12-4	.	.	TRBJ1-2	CASNKRGANYGYTF	TGTGCCAGCAATAAAAGGGGGGCTAACTATGGCTACACCTTC
TRBV20-1	many	.	TRBJ1-5	CSARAPGESSNQPQHF	TGCAGTGCTAGAGCCCCCGGGGAAAGTAGCAATCAGCCCCAGCATTTT
TRBV4-2	many	.	TRBJ1-2	CASSQDRDHGYGYTF	TGTGCCAGCAGCCAAGACAGGGATCATGGCTATGGCTACACCTTC
TRBV10-1	few	.	TRBJ2-1	CASSEGSWSNEQFF	TGCGCCAGCAGTGAAGGGAGCTGGTCCAATGAGCAGTTCTTC
TRBV5-1	.	TRBD1	TRBJ2-2	CASSLDGTGGTGELFF	TGCGCCAGCAGCTTGGATGGGACAGGGGGGACCGGGGAGCTGTTTTTT
TRBV6-1	many	TRBD2	TRBJ2-1	CASSGTSGNEQFF	TGTGCCAGCAGCGGGACTAGCGGGAATGAGCAGTTCTTC
TRBV28	many	.	TRBJ1-1	CASSPWVGTEAFF	TGTGCCAGCAGCCCCTGGGTTGGCACTGAAGCTTTCTTT
TRBV28	many	.	TRBJ1-1	CASSLMGKAFF	TGTGCCAGCAGTTTAATGGGGAAGGCTTTCTTT
TRBV20-1	many	.	TRBJ1-5	CSARVGGGLNQPQHF	TGCAGTGCTAGAGTAGGTGGGGGGCTCAATCAGCCCCAGCATTTT
TRBV6-6	few	.	TRBJ2-7	CASSYSGGEQYF	TGTGCCAGCAGTTACTCTGGTGGAGAGCAGTACTTC
TRBV20-1	many	.	TRBJ2-5	CSARDANQETQYF	TGCAGTGCTAGAGACGCCAACCAAGAGACCCAGTACTTC
TRBV19	.	.	TRBJ2-7	CASSVASFGYEQYF	TGTGCCAGTAGTGTCGCTAGCTTCGGCTACGAGCAGTACTTC
TRBV10-3	many	TRBD1	TRBJ2-7	CATANPTGAGSYEQYF	TGTGCCACCGCTAACCCAACAGGGGCTGGTTCCTACGAGCAGTACTTC
TRBV29-1	.	TRBD1	TRBJ1-5	CSISGTGDQPQHF	TGCAGCATTTCCGGGACAGGTGATCAGCCCCAGCATTTT
TRBV5-1	.	TRBD2	TRBJ2-1	CASSLVLAGGIYNEQFF	TGCGCCAGCAGCTTGGTACTAGCGGGAGGGATTTACAATGAGCAGTTCTTC
TRBV5-1	many	.	TRBJ1-5	CASSYHRDGDNQPQHF	TGCGCCAGCAGCTACCACCGGGACGGAGATAATCAGCCCCAGCATTTT
TRBV15	many	TRBD2	TRBJ2-2	CATSRASGRGTGELFF	TGTGCCACCAGCAGAGCTAGCGGGAGAGGTACCGGGGAGCTGTTTTTT
TRBV28	.	.	TRBJ1-3	CASSCPTLFSGNTIYF	TGTGCCAGCAGCTGCCCAACTCTATTCTCTGGAAACACCATATATTTT
TRBV20-1	.	.	TRBJ1-5	CSASRASYQPQHF	TGCAGTGCTAGTCGGGCCTCCTATCAGCCCCAGCATTTT
TRBV5-5	few	TRBD1	TRBJ2-7	CASSPGTVKQYF	TGTGCCAGCAGCCCAGGGACAGTGAAGCAGTACTTC
TRBV6-1	few	.	TRBJ2-7	CASGERVYEQYF	TGTGCCAGCGGTGAAAGGGTGTACGAGCAGTACTTC
TRBV5-1	few	.	TRBJ1-6	CASSLATSSPLHF	TGCGCCAGCAGCTTGGCGACAAGCTCACCCCTCCACTTT
TRBV6-1	many	.	TRBJ1-1	CASSVDRSAFF	TGTGCCAGCAGTGTCGACAGGAGTGCTTTCTTT
TRBV20-1	few	TRBD1	TRBJ1-1	CSAARQGVGTEAFF	TGCAGTGCTGCAAGACAGGGTGTAGGTACTGAAGCTTTCTTT